This section outlines one TCR beta chain sequence together with its context. Its ends do not fully match the called genes, so a read error is possible. The sample belongs to a study of tumor-infiltrating lymphocytes in primary liver carcinoma. Co-extracted RNA and DNA came from about 19-30 mg of unsorted bulk tissue. Making TCR beta cDNA involved approximately 510 ng total RNA and a constant-region primer. Three-round nested multiplex PCR performed with slightly modified ARM-PCR produced the TCR beta libraries. TCRdb passed the multiplex PCR reads through MiXCR, listing each CDR3 protein once. This table holds 45,000 to 55,000 distinct CDR3 sequences, less than 75% found once. The sequence was collected from a man in his forties with primary liver carcinoma and hepatitis B virus infection. The sequenced sample was liver tumor tissue from sampling region 5. Sample subset: tumor region T5, tumor centre.

The CDR3 DNA reads as TGTGCTAGCAGCCTAACTGTCACTGCCTACGAGCAGTACTTC. Protein: CASSLTVTAYEQYF. V gene TRBV11-2 combines with J gene TRBJ2-7, with D hard to call. CDR3 size: 14 residues. CDR1 and CDR2 (germline): SGHAT, FQNNGV.